This entry describes one T cell receptor beta chain. Source study methods: From reference gene primer amplification, estimates of nucleated cell counts were derived. Data came from immunoSEQ multiplex PCR; TCRdb stores just in-frame clones and leaves some out. V and J calls and clone size are copied from that table; D and trimming were computed from the DNA. The repertoire includes roughly 120,000 clones, roughly 90% of them detected once, and around 2% sits in the top ten. These data originate in a study of blood T cell repertoires in COVID-19. V shed 0 bases and J shed 9 bases, with 10 bases lying between them. This CDR3 spans 13 amino acids. The germline CDR1 and CDR2 sequences are SGDLS and YYNGEE.

The chain uses TRBV9 and TRBJ1-3; D call uncertain. The source material was peripheral blood. The receptor comes from a man between 45 and 60 years old with COVID-19, enrolled during active disease. CDR3 DNA sequence: TGTGCCAGCAGCGTAGACGGGGAGGCCACCATATATTTT. Translation: CASSVDGEATIYF.